This T cell receptor beta chain was identified during a study of blood T cells in healthy people across ages. This clonotype was counted between two and nine times. Germline V gives CDR1 SGDLS, CDR2 YYNGEE. The CDR3 has 13 residues. V gave up 3 bases and J gave up 1 base, with 6 bases separating them. The authors ran a second PCR of about 7 to 11 cycles using a sample-barcoded 5' primer and a J-beta primer mix. TCRdb analysed the 5' RACE reads with MiXCR anew, one entry per CDR3 protein. The table records 270,000 or so distinct CDR3 sequences, about 25% of them present only once. The sequence was collected from a woman aged 70 to 79 in good health. V is TRBV9 and J is TRBJ2-3; no firm D call. The sequencing input was blood. The CDR3 reads CASSGLGTDTQYF. The CDR3 DNA reads as TGTGCCAGCAGCGGATTAGGCACAGATACGCAGTATTTT.